This is a list of T cell receptor beta chains from one sample in a study of cytomegalovirus exposure and HLA in healthy donors. The method was immunoSEQ multiplex PCR; TCRdb's version includes in-frame clones alone and lacks a portion of them. The data show around 67,000 clones, about 84% seen once. Sequencing was done on a sample of PBMCs. Every receptor here comes from a man aged 18 to 30 in good health and CMV-seropositive. The CDR3 runs from the conserved cysteine through the conserved F or W. A D gene is named only where the DNA matches it firmly. A clone size is listed for some rows: how often the clone was seen (once, few, many), or a class if it is expanded.

CDR3 DNA,CDR3 protein,D gene,clone size,V gene,J gene
TGTGCCAGCCATGAGGGTATGGTCGCTGAAGCTTTCTTT,CASHEGMVAEAFF,NA,once,TRBV19,TRBJ1-1
TGTGCCAGCAGCTGGGGGGACTACTCCTACGAGCAGTACTTC,CASSWGDYSYEQYF,TRBD2,NA,TRBV5-5,TRBJ2-7
TGTGCCGGTTCCGGGAACGACAATGAGCAGTTCTTC,CAGSGNDNEQFF,NA,NA,TRBV2,TRBJ2-1
TGTGCCAGCAGTGAAGTTCCCCGGGTCCCGAATTCACCCCTCCACTTT,CASSEVPRVPNSPLHF,NA,NA,TRBV2,TRBJ1-6
TGCGCCAGCAGCTCGGGACTAGCGGAATACCAAGAGACCCAGTACTTC,CASSSGLAEYQETQYF,TRBD2,NA,TRBV5-1,TRBJ2-5
TGCAGCGTTGAAGGGTTACGGGGCAATGAGCAGTTCTTC,CSVEGLRGNEQFF,NA,NA,TRBV29-1,TRBJ2-1
TGCAGCGTTGCCGCCCTAGGGGGCGGTGGTAATGAGCAGTTCTTC,CSVAALGGGGNEQFF,TRBD1,few,TRBV29-1,TRBJ2-1
TGTGCCTGGAGTGTGCAAGGGGCTGAGCAGTTCTTC,CAWSVQGAEQFF,NA,NA,TRBV30,TRBJ2-1
TGTGCCAGCAGAGGACAGATGCAAGAGACCCAGTACTTC,CASRGQMQETQYF,NA,many,TRBV6-1,TRBJ2-5
TGTGCCAGCAGCCAGGATGGCTACACCTTC,CASSQDGYTF,NA,NA,TRBV28,TRBJ1-2
TGTGCCAGCAGTCTCCCCGGACAGGGCGGCTTCTTT,CASSLPGQGGFF,TRBD1,NA,TRBV28,TRBJ1-1
TGTGCCAGCAGTTTACAGGGGGCCCATGGCTACACCTTC,CASSLQGAHGYTF,TRBD1,NA,TRBV27,TRBJ1-2
TGTGCCAGCAACAGACTAGCGGGAGGGCCCGATGAGCAGTTCTTC,CASNRLAGGPDEQFF,TRBD2,few,TRBV6-5,TRBJ2-1
TGTGCCAGCAGTTTCGTGGGGGGTACTGAAGCTTTCTTT,CASSFVGGTEAFF,NA,once,TRBV27,TRBJ1-1
TGTGCCAGCAGCCCAGGACAGGGTCATTCACCCCTCCACTTT,CASSPGQGHSPLHF,TRBD1,NA,TRBV6-5,TRBJ1-6
TGTGCCAGCAGCCCTCTCGACAGGGGACCGACTGAAGCTTTCTTT,CASSPLDRGPTEAFF,TRBD1,NA,TRBV9,TRBJ1-1
TGCGCCAGCAGCCAAGATGAGTCCGGGATCTCCTACGAGCAGTACTTC,CASSQDESGISYEQYF,NA,NA,TRBV4-1,TRBJ2-7
TGTGCCAGCCAACCGGGACAGGATTATCAGCCCCAGCATTTT,CASQPGQDYQPQHF,TRBD1,NA,TRBV2,TRBJ1-5
TGTGCCAGCAGTGATGGGGGGAGGGGGTACAATGAGCAGTTCTTC,CASSDGGRGYNEQFF,NA,NA,TRBV2,TRBJ2-1
TGTGCCATCAGTGAAGGCGGGGGCACAGATACGCAGTATTTT,CAISEGGGTDTQYF,NA,NA,TRBV10-3,TRBJ2-3
TGTGCCAGCAGTGAGGACGGAAGACAGAACCTATTT,CASSEDGRQNLF,NA,NA,TRBV2,TRBJ1-3
TGTGCCATCAGGGGGAGCCAGGGGGCGGACACTGAAGCTTTCTTT,CAIRGSQGADTEAFF,TRBD1,NA,TRBV10-3,TRBJ1-1
TGTGCCAGCAGCTTGTCAGGGGCCTACTACGAGCAGTACTTC,CASSLSGAYYEQYF,NA,NA,TRBV5-6,TRBJ2-7
TGCAGCGTTGGGAGGACTAGCGAAACCGGGGAGCTGTTTTTT,CSVGRTSETGELFF,TRBD2,NA,TRBV29-1,TRBJ2-2
TGTGCCAGCAGTCCGACACCCGGTGACACCGGGGAGCTGTTTTTT,CASSPTPGDTGELFF,NA,NA,TRBV6-6,TRBJ2-2
TGTGCCAGCAGTTGGGGGGAAGCGGATAATTCACCCCTCCACTTT,CASSWGEADNSPLHF,NA,NA,TRBV6-5,TRBJ1-6
TGCAGCGTTGAGGTGGCTAGCGGGACGAAATACAATGAGCAGTTCTTC,CSVEVASGTKYNEQFF,TRBD2,NA,TRBV29-1,TRBJ2-1
TGTGCCAGCAGCCAATTACGGGGTTTGAGCTATGGCTACACCTTC,CASSQLRGLSYGYTF,NA,NA,TRBV5-4,TRBJ1-2
TGTGCCAGCAGCGAACAGGGGGCGGGTGGCTACACCTTC,CASSEQGAGGYTF,TRBD1,NA,TRBV5-4,TRBJ1-2
TGTGCCAGCAGCTGGACAGGACAAGGAAACACCATATATTTT,CASSWTGQGNTIYF,TRBD1,once,TRBV7-9,TRBJ1-3
TGTGCCAGTAGTTCGGTCCCGGGTGACATTCAGTACTTC,CASSSVPGDIQYF,NA,once,TRBV19,TRBJ2-4
TGTGCCAGCAGTTCCTATCAGGGGCGCCAAGAGACCCAGTACTTC,CASSSYQGRQETQYF,NA,NA,TRBV6-6,TRBJ2-5
TGTGCCAGCAGCTTACAGGGCATAAGCACAGATACGCAGTATTTT,CASSLQGISTDTQYF,NA,NA,TRBV7-2,TRBJ2-3
TGTGCCTGGAGTGTACAGGGGGCGGTTGAAGCTTTCTTT,CAWSVQGAVEAFF,TRBD1,NA,TRBV30,TRBJ1-1
TGTGCCAGCAGTCTACAGCAGAGCACAGATACGCAGTATTTT,CASSLQQSTDTQYF,NA,NA,TRBV6-5,TRBJ2-3
TGTGCCAGCAGCATGGGACTAGCGGCCCATGAGCAGTTCTTC,CASSMGLAAHEQFF,TRBD2,NA,TRBV7-9,TRBJ2-1
TGTGCCAGCAGCTCAAACCGGGGGAGAGCCTACGAGCAGTACTTC,CASSSNRGRAYEQYF,NA,NA,TRBV7-8,TRBJ2-7
TGCGCCAGCAGCTTGAATAGCGGGAGCTCCTACGAGCAGTACTTC,CASSLNSGSSYEQYF,TRBD2,NA,TRBV5-1,TRBJ2-7
TGTGCCTGGGGGGAGGGACTAGCGGGAGTCAGTGAGCAGTTCTTC,CAWGEGLAGVSEQFF,TRBD2,NA,TRBV30,TRBJ2-1
TGTGCCAGCAGTTTCGGTGATTCACCCCTCCACTTT,CASSFGDSPLHF,NA,NA,TRBV27,TRBJ1-6
TGTGCCAGCAGGGCAGAATTGTACCAAGAGACCCAGTACTTC,CASRAELYQETQYF,NA,NA,TRBV6-5,TRBJ2-5
TGTGCCAGCAGCTCCCGACAAGACAATGAGCAGTTCTTC,CASSSRQDNEQFF,NA,NA,TRBV7-8,TRBJ2-1
TGTGCCAGCAGGACTAGTTCTGCCTACAATGAGCAGTTCTTC,CASRTSSAYNEQFF,NA,NA,TRBV6-1,TRBJ2-1
TGTGCCATCAGTCCGGACAGTTCCACTGAAGCTTTCTTT,CAISPDSSTEAFF,NA,NA,TRBV10-3,TRBJ1-1
TGTGCCAGCAGTCTCCCTGGGGCCAACGTCCTGACTTTC,CASSLPGANVLTF,NA,few,TRBV28,TRBJ2-6
TGTGCCAGCAGCGGACAGGGGGCGATCGATCAGCCCCAGCATTTT,CASSGQGAIDQPQHF,TRBD1,NA,TRBV2,TRBJ1-5
TGTGCCAGTGCACAGCTGTATGGCGACACTGAAGCTTTCTTT,CASAQLYGDTEAFF,NA,NA,TRBV27,TRBJ1-1
TGTGCCAGCAGTTATGGGCAGAACTATGGCTACACCTTC,CASSYGQNYGYTF,NA,NA,TRBV6-5,TRBJ1-2
TGCGCCAGCAGCTCGGTAACAGGGAGCAACACAGATACGCAGTATTTT,CASSSVTGSNTDTQYF,NA,NA,TRBV5-1,TRBJ2-3
TGTGCCAGCAGCTTGGGTACTCCTAGTCAGTTCTTC,CASSLGTPSQFF,NA,NA,TRBV5-6,TRBJ2-1
TGTGCCTGGAGCAGACAGGAACACGAAAAACTGTTTTTT,CAWSRQEHEKLFF,NA,NA,TRBV30,TRBJ1-4
TGTGCCAGTAGTCCGGACAGATTGAACACTGAAGCTTTCTTT,CASSPDRLNTEAFF,NA,once,TRBV19,TRBJ1-1